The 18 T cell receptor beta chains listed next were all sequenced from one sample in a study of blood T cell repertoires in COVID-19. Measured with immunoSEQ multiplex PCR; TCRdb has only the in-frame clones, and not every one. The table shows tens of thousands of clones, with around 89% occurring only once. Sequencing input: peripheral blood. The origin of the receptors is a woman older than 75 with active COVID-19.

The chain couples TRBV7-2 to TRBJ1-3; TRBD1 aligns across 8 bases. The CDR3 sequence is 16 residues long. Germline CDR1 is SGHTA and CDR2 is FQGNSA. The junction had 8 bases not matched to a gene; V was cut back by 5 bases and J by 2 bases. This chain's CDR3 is CASSPEQGAAGNTIYF. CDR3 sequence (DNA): TGTGCCAGCAGCCCGGAGCAGGGGGCGGCTGGAAACACCATATATTTT. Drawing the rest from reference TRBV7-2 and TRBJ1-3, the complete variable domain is GAGVSQSPSNKVTEKGKDVELRCDPISGHTALYWYRQSLGQGLEFLIYFQGNSAPDKSGLPSDRFSAERTGGSVSTLTIQRTQQEDSAVYLCASSPEQGAAGNTIYFGEGSWLTVV.

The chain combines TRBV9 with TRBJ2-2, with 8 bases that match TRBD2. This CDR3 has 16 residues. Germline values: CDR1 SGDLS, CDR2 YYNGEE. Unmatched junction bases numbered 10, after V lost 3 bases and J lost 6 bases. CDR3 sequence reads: CASSAVGTSSSGELFF. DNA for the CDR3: TGTGCCAGCAGCGCGGTAGGGACTAGTTCATCCGGGGAGCTGTTTTTT.

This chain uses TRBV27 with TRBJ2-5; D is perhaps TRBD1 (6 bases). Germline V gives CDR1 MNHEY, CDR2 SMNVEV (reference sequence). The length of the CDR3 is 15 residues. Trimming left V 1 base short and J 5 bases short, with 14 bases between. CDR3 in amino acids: CASSLLGRGWETQYF. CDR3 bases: TGTGCCAGCAGTTTATTGGGCAGGGGTTGGGAGACCCAGTACTTC.

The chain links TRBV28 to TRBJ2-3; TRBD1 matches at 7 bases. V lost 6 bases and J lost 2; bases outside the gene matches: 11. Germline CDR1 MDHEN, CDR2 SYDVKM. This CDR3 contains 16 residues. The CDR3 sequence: CASRSDRDGYTDTQYF. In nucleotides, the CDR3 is TGTGCCAGCAGATCTGACAGGGACGGTTACACAGATACGCAGTATTTT.

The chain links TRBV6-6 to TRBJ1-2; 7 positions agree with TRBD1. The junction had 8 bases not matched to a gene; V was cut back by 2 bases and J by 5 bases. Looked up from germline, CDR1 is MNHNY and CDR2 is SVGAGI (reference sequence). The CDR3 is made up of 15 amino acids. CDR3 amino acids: CASSYPPRGDYGYTF. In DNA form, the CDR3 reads TGTGCCAGCAGTTACCCCCCCAGGGGGGATTATGGCTACACCTTC.

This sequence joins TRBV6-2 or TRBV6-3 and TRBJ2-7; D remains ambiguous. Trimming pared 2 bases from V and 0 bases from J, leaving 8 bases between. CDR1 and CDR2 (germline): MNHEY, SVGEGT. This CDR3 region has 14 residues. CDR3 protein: CASSYAHTSYEQYF. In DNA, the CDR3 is TGTGCCAGCAGTTACGCCCACACCTCCTACGAGCAGTACTTC.

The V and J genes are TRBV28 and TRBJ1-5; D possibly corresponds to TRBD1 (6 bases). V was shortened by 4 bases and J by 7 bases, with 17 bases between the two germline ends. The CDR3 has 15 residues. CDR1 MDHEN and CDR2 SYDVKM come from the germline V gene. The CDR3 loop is CASSWPGRGKQPQHF. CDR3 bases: TGTGCCAGCAGTTGGCCGGGGAGGGGGAAACAGCCCCAGCATTTT.

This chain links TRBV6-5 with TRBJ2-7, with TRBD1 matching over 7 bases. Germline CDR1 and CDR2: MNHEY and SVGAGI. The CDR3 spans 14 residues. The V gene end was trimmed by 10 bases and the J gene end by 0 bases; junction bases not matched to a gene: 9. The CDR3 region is CATEPGQRSYEQYF. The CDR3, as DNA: TGTGCCACCGAACCGGGACAGCGCTCCTACGAGCAGTACTTC.

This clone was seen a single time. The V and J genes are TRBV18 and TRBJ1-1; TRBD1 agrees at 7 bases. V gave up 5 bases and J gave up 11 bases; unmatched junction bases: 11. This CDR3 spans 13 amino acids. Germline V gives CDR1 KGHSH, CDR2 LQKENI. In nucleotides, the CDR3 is TGTGCCAGCTCATTTTACCGGACAGGTGGCGCTTTCTTT. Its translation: CASSFYRTGGAFF.

CDR3 nucleotides: TGTGCCAGCAGCTTAGTTGCCGGAGATACGCAGTATTTT. Translating gives CASSLVAGDTQYF. This chain uses TRBV7-3 with TRBJ2-3; D not certain. Germline CDR1 is SGHTA and CDR2 is FQGTGA. V was trimmed by 2 bases and J by 5 bases, leaving 8 bases between them. The CDR3 loop spans 13 amino acids. The variable domain in full, completed from reference TRBV7-3 and TRBJ2-3, reads GAGVSQTPSNKVTEKGKYVELRCDPISGHTALYWYRQSLGQGPEFLIYFQGTGAADDSGLPNDRFFAVRPEGSVSTLKIQRTERGDSAVYLCASSLVAGDTQYFGPGTRLTVL.

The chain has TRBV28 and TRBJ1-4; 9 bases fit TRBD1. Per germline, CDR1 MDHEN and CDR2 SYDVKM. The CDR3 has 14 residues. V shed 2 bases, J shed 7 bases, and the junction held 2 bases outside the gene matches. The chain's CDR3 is CASSLTGGGEKLFF. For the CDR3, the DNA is TGTGCCAGCAGTTTAACAGGGGGCGGTGAAAAACTGTTTTTT. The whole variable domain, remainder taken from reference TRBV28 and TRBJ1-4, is DVKVTQSSRYLVKRTGEKVFLECVQDMDHENMFWYRQDPGLGLRLIYFSYDVKMKEKGDIPEGYSVSREKKERFSLILESASTNQTSMYLCASSLTGGGEKLFFGSGTQLSVL.

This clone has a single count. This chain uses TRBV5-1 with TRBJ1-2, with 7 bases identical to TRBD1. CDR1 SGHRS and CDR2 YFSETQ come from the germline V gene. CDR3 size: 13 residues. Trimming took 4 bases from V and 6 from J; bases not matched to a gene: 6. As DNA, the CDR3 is TGCGCCAGCAGCGCAATAACAGGGGATGGCTACACCTTC. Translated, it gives CASSAITGDGYTF.

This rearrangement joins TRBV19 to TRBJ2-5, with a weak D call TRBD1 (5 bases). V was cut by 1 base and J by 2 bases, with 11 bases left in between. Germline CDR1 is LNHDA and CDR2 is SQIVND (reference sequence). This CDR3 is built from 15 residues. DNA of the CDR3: TGTGCCAGTAGTATAGGGGCAGGGCTTCAAGAGACCCAGTACTTC. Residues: CASSIGAGLQETQYF.

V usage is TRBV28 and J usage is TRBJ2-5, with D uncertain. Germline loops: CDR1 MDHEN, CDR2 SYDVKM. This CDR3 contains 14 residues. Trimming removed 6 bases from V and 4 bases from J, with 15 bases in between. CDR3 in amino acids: CASSWSAIPETQYF. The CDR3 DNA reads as TGTGCCAGCAGCTGGAGTGCTATCCCAGAGACCCAGTACTTC.

In DNA form, the CDR3 reads TGTGCCAGCAGCCTCTCAGCGGACTACTACAATGAGCAGTTCTTC. Translated, it gives CASSLSADYYNEQFF. V is TRBV27 and J is TRBJ2-1, with D possibly being TRBD2 (6 bases). V was clipped by 6 bases and J by 3 bases, with 15 bases between them. The CDR3 contains 15 residues. Germline CDR1 MNHEY, CDR2 SMNVEV (reference sequence).

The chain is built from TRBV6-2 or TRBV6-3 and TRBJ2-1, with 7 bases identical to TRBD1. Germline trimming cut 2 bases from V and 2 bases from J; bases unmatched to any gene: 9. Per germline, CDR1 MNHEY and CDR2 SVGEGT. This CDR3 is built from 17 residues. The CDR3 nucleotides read TGTGCCAGCAGTTACGACGAGGACAGGTTTGCCTACAATGAGCAGTTCTTC. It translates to CASSYDEDRFAYNEQFF.

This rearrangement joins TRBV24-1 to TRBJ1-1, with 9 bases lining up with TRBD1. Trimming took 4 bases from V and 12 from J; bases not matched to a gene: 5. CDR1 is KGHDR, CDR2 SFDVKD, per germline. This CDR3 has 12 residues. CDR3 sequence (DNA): TGTGCCACCAGTGACCGGACAGGGGCGACTTTCTTT. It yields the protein CATSDRTGATFF.

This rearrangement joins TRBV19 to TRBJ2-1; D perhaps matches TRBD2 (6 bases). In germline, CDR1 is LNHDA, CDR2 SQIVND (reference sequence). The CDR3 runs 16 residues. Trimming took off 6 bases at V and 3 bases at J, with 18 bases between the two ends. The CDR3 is CASRSREPKSYNEQFF. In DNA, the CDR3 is TGTGCCAGTAGGTCACGGGAGCCCAAGAGCTACAATGAGCAGTTCTTC.